The 24 T cell receptor beta chains given below trace back to one sample, sequenced in a study of T cell changes during pregnancy in multiple sclerosis. Sequencing used immunoSEQ multiplex PCR; TCRdb keeps in-frame clones, though not all of them. The sample holds 90,000 to 120,000 clones, under 95% seen once. Sequenced here: peripheral blood, sampled in the third trimester of pregnancy. All receptors come from a female donor in good health, enrolled as a control in a pregnancy study.

This clone was found once. This chain connects TRBV2 to TRBJ1-1, with no clear D. V was shortened by 1 base and J by 2 bases, with 8 bases between the two germline ends. Germline V gene sequence: CDR1 SNHLY, CDR2 FYNNEI. This CDR3 is 14 amino acids long. The CDR3, as DNA: TGTGCCAGCAGTGAAGACGGAGGTAACACTGAAGCTTTCTTT. It yields the protein CASSEDGGNTEAFF.

The V gene is TRBV11-1, the J gene TRBJ1-1, with 7 bases lining up with TRBD1. V lost 5 bases to trimming and J lost 0 bases; unmatched junction nucleotides: 9. Germline V lookup: CDR1 SGHAT, CDR2 FQDESV (reference sequence). There are 16 residues in the CDR3. The CDR3 protein is CASSPWGDRLNTEAFF. The CDR3 DNA is TGTGCCAGCAGCCCATGGGGGGACAGACTGAACACTGAAGCTTTCTTT.

The chain is built from TRBV6-1 and TRBJ2-2, with 9 bases aligning to TRBD2. CDR1 is MNHNS, CDR2 SASEGT, per germline. The CDR3 covers 15 residues. Trimming removed 8 bases from V and 5 bases from J; junction bases left unmatched: 9. The CDR3 is CASPSRRGGTGELFF. Here the CDR3 DNA reads TGTGCCAGCCCCTCTCGGCGGGGGGGAACCGGGGAGCTGTTTTTT.

The chain employs TRBV19 and TRBJ2-1; 7 bases fit TRBD2. V shed 5 bases and J 2 bases; nucleotides not matched to a gene: 6. Germline CDR1 and CDR2: LNHDA and SQIVND (reference sequence). The CDR3 extends over 15 amino acids. DNA for the CDR3: TGTGCCAGTAGTGCCCGGGGGGAAACCTACAATGAGCAGTTCTTC. It specifies CASSARGETYNEQFF.

This chain uses TRBV30 with TRBJ2-7, with a possible D match to TRBD1 (5 bases). The germline CDR1 and CDR2 sequences are GTSNPN and SVGIG (reference sequence). The ends were cut back, 2 bases at V and 6 bases at J, with 14 bases in the middle. CDR3 length: 13 amino acids. The CDR3 here is CAWSISGNGEQYF. For the CDR3, the DNA is TGTGCCTGGAGTATTTCAGGGAACGGCGAGCAGTACTTC. Full variable domain (outside the CDR3, taken from reference TRBV30 and TRBJ2-7): SQTIHQWPATLVQPVGSPLSLECTVEGTSNPNLYWYRQAAGRGLQLLFYSVGIGQISSEVPQNLSASRPQDRQFILSSKKLLLSDSGFYLCAWSISGNGEQYFGPGTRLTVT.

The chain couples TRBV11-2 to TRBJ2-7; D gene ambiguous. Per the germline V gene, CDR1 is SGHAT and CDR2 is FQNNGV. Trimming removed 7 bases from V and 4 bases from J, with 11 bases in between. The CDR3 spans 12 residues. CDR3 DNA: TGTGCCAGCACCGCGGCCTCTTACGAGCAGTACTTC. It codes for CASTAASYEQYF.

The V and J genes are TRBV7-2 and TRBJ1-6; 11 nucleotides line up with TRBD1. CDR3 length: 16 amino acids. The V and J ends lost 5 bases and 9 bases, in that order; junction bases with no gene match: 9. Germline CDR1 is SGHTA and CDR2 is FQGNSA. The CDR3 DNA sequence: TGTGCCAGCAGCCGCACCCCGGGACAGGGGGGTTCACCCCTCCACTTT. Protein: CASSRTPGQGGSPLHF.

V and J are TRBV6-1 and TRBJ1-2; no clear D gene. The germline V and J ends were trimmed by 7 bases and 4 bases, with 13 bases remaining between them. The CDR3 loop spans 13 amino acids. Germline CDR1 MNHNS, CDR2 SASEGT. The DNA for the CDR3 is TGTGCCAGCACCGAGTGGGCAACCTATGGCTACACCTTC. This codes for CASTEWATYGYTF.

The chain couples TRBV6-6 to TRBJ1-1; D is possibly TRBD1 (6 bases). The CDR3 is 14 residues long. From germline, CDR1 is MNHNY and CDR2 SVGAGI (reference sequence). Trimming took 2 bases from V and 5 from J, leaving 12 bases between them. The CDR3 DNA follows: TGTGCCAGCAGTTACGGAGGGGGGGAAACTGAAGCTTTCTTT. It translates to CASSYGGGETEAFF.

CDR3 sequence: CASSELQGGLEPNTEAFF. In DNA, the CDR3 is TGTGCCAGCTCAGAATTACAGGGCGGATTGGAACCGAACACTGAAGCTTTCTTT. J is TRBJ1-1 and V is TRBV18, with a tentative D call TRBD1 (6 bases). Trimming removed 5 bases at V and 1 base at J, with 23 bases between. This CDR3 comprises 18 residues. Germline lookup yields CDR1 KGHSH and CDR2 LQKENI. The complete variable domain, with remaining parts taken from reference TRBV18 and TRBJ1-1, reads NAGVMQNPRHLVRRRGQEARLRCSPMKGHSHVYWYRQLPEEGLKFMVYLQKENIIDESGMPKERFSAEFPKEGPSILRIQQVVRGDSAAYFCASSELQGGLEPNTEAFFGQGTRLTVV.

The rearrangement links TRBV6-4 to TRBJ2-6, with a tentative D call TRBD1 (5 bases). The CDR3 totals 15 residues. Germline CDR1 and CDR2: MRHNA and SNTAGT. Trimming took off 6 bases at V and 3 bases at J, with 12 bases between the two ends. The chain's CDR3 is CASSRDVIGANVLTF. In DNA form, the CDR3 reads TGTGCCAGCAGCAGGGATGTGATTGGGGCCAACGTCCTGACTTTC.

This chain uses TRBV13 with TRBJ2-1; 12 bases are shared with TRBD2. Germline CDR1 reads PRHDT; CDR2 reads FYEKMQ (reference sequence). The CDR3 loop spans 16 amino acids. V dropped 5 bases and J dropped 3; count of bases not matched to a gene: 5. Here the CDR3 reads CASSPETSGGYNEQFF. The CDR3 region has the DNA TGTGCCAGCAGCCCCGAGACTAGCGGGGGCTACAATGAGCAGTTCTTC.

The gene calls are TRBV5-1 and TRBJ2-7; 9 bases align to TRBD1. Trimming took 3 bases from V and 3 from J; bases not matched to a gene: 1. This CDR3 is 13 amino acids long. The germline CDR1 and CDR2 sequences are SGHRS and YFSETQ. CDR3 amino acids: CASSSGQGYEQYF. CDR3 sequence (DNA): TGCGCCAGCAGCTCGGGACAGGGCTACGAGCAGTACTTC.

The chain joins TRBV7-2 to TRBJ1-2; TRBD1 aligns across 9 bases. Germline-derived CDR1 and CDR2 are SGHTA and FQGNSA. The length of the CDR3 is 15 residues. After removal of 4 bases from V and 4 bases from J, the junction contained 7 bases not matched to a gene. The chain's CDR3 is CASSSTGGFGYGYTF. Here the CDR3 DNA reads TGTGCCAGCAGCTCCACAGGGGGCTTTGGCTATGGCTACACCTTC.

The DNA of the CDR3 is TGTGCCAGCAGTTGGACAGGGGGAGACGAGCAGTACTTC. Translating it yields CASSWTGGDEQYF. The chain combines TRBV25-1 with TRBJ2-7; 10 bases agree with TRBD1. After removal of 5 bases from V and 5 bases from J, the junction contained 3 bases not matched to a gene. The CDR3 sequence is 13 residues long. Per germline, CDR1 MGHDK and CDR2 SYGVNS.

This clone was observed a single time. The V and J genes are TRBV15 and TRBJ1-6; possibly TRBD1 for D (5 bases). The germline gives CDR1 LNHNV, CDR2 YYDKDF (reference sequence). Trimming cost V 5 bases and J 9 bases, with 14 bases left between them. CDR3 length equals 14 residues. Written as DNA, the CDR3 is TGTGCCACCAGCTCAAATAGGGGTACTTCACCCCTCCACTTT. It specifies CATSSNRGTSPLHF.

The J gene is TRBJ2-2, the V gene TRBV7-9, with D possibly being TRBD1 (6 bases). The germline V gene has CDR1 SEHNR and CDR2 FQNEAQ (reference sequence). This CDR3 region has 18 residues. V lost 5 bases and J lost 0, with 19 bases in between. For the CDR3, the DNA is TGTGCCAGCAGCCCGCTAGTCGTGGACAGCCCGAACACCGGGGAGCTGTTTTTT. Its translation: CASSPLVVDSPNTGELFF.

The chain combines TRBV11-1 with TRBJ1-4, with TRBD1 matching 9 bases. This CDR3 region has 14 residues. V was clipped by 4 bases and J by 8 bases; unmatched bases: 5. Germline lookup yields CDR1 SGHAT and CDR2 FQDESV (reference sequence). The CDR3: CASSSRTGDEKLFF. The CDR3 DNA follows: TGTGCCAGCAGCTCGAGGACAGGGGACGAAAAACTGTTTTTT. The entire variable domain, with the rest obtained from reference TRBV11-1 and TRBJ1-4, is as follows: EAEVAQSPRYKITEKSQAVAFWCDPISGHATLYWYRQILGQGPELLVQFQDESVVDDSQLPKDRFSAERLKGVDSTLKIQPAELGDSAMYLCASSSRTGDEKLFFGSGTQLSVL.

The V call is TRBV27, the J call TRBJ1-5; 7 positions match TRBD1. V was clipped by 0 bases and J by 0 bases; unmatched bases: 2. Looked up from germline, CDR1 is MNHEY and CDR2 is SMNVEV (reference sequence). The CDR3 consists of 16 residues. The CDR3 loop is CASSLSQGVSNQPQHF. CDR3 nucleotides: TGTGCCAGCAGTTTATCGCAGGGGGTTAGCAATCAGCCCCAGCATTTT.

V usage is TRBV11-3 and J usage is TRBJ2-1, with 9 bases that match TRBD1. Germline CDR1 is SGHNT and CDR2 is YENEEA. The CDR3 is 15 amino acids. The ends lost 4 bases at V and 2 bases at J; junction bases unmatched: 3. CDR3 nucleotide sequence: TGTGCCAGCAGCTCAAGGACAGGGGCCTACAATGAGCAGTTCTTC. As protein: CASSSRTGAYNEQFF. Full variable domain (missing parts from reference TRBV11-3 and TRBJ2-1): EAGVVQSPRYKIIEKKQPVAFWCNPISGHNTLYWYLQNLGQGPELLIRYENEEAVDDSQLPKDRFSAERLKGVDSTLKIQPAELGDSAVYLCASSSRTGAYNEQFFGPGTRLTVL.

The genes are TRBV19 and TRBJ1-2; 7 nucleotides match TRBD1. Trimming at V came to 5 bases and at J to 4 bases, leaving 19 bases not matched to a gene. The germline V gene encodes CDR1 LNHDA and CDR2 SQIVND (reference sequence). The CDR3 has 18 residues. In DNA, the CDR3 is TGTGCCAGTAGTCCCGTTGGGCGACAGGGCGCAAGGGCCTATGGCTACACCTTC. Its translation: CASSPVGRQGARAYGYTF.

The rearrangement uses TRBV7-2 and TRBJ2-3; TRBD2 matches at 7 bases. In germline, CDR1 is SGHTA, CDR2 FQGNSA. CDR3 size: 15 residues. V lost 5 bases to trimming and J lost 3 bases; unmatched junction nucleotides: 8. The CDR3 DNA reads TGTGCCAGCAGCATGGGGGGGGAGACAACAGATACGCAGTATTTT. Residues: CASSMGGETTDTQYF. The full variable domain, completed using reference TRBV7-2 and TRBJ2-3, is GAGVSQSPSNKVTEKGKDVELRCDPISGHTALYWYRQSLGQGLEFLIYFQGNSAPDKSGLPSDRFSAERTGGSVSTLTIQRTQQEDSAVYLCASSMGGETTDTQYFGPGTRLTVL.

The chain employs TRBV2 and TRBJ2-3; tentative D call: TRBD2 (6 bases). The CDR3 totals 15 residues. Germline CDR1 and CDR2: SNHLY and FYNNEI. Trimming stripped 6 bases from V and 0 bases from J, with 13 bases between. Here the CDR3 DNA reads TGTGCCAGCAGCGCCGGGACTCATAGCACAGATACGCAGTATTTT. Amino acid sequence: CASSAGTHSTDTQYF.

This sequence joins TRBV5-4 and TRBJ2-7; 9 nucleotides align to TRBD1. The CDR3 is 14 amino acids. Germline V gives CDR1 SGHNT, CDR2 YYREEE (reference sequence). V lost 1 base to trimming and J lost 5 bases; unmatched junction nucleotides: 4. The DNA for the CDR3 is TGTGCCAGCAGCTTGCCAGGACAGGGGAACGAGCAGTACTTC. Its protein product is CASSLPGQGNEQYF.